This T cell receptor beta chain was captured in a study of fetal regulatory T cell absence and autoimmunity. Broader study findings: Broadly similar TRB gene family usage was seen in pancreas and cord blood. Pancreas TCRs were oligoclonally enriched versus cord blood, some clones over 95-fold.

The data were produced by immunoSEQ multiplex PCR, yet TCRdb's version contains in-frame clones alone and is incomplete. The repertoire holds about 46,000 clones, with roughly 83% as singletons. A note on this clone: Its antigen remains unidentified.

Trimming left V 0 bases short and J 0 bases short, with 6 bases between. CDR1 and CDR2 (germline): MNHEY, SMNVEV (reference sequence). The CDR3 totals 14 residues. Sequenced: cord blood. The TCR was taken from a newborn boy with IPEX syndrome. The gene calls are TRBV27 and TRBJ2-7; no clear D gene. The CDR3 sequence is CASSLSRVSYEQYF. The CDR3 DNA follows: TGTGCCAGCAGTTTATCCCGGGTCTCCTACGAGCAGTACTTC.